Below are 16 T cell receptor beta chains sequenced from a single sample in a study of T-cell memory formation after mild COVID-19. TCRdb re-called the 5' RACE reads through MiXCR, storing one row per CDR3 protein. In the table there are about 140,000 distinct CDR3 sequences, 13% to 15% of which are singletons. The specimen was PBMCs or a T cell subset sorted from them (not recorded which). Receptor source: an adult woman who had mild COVID-19 (a few samples of this study predate the infection). Cell type and time point are not known.

This clonotype occurred a few times. The V gene is TRBV4-2, the J gene TRBJ1-2; 8 bases match TRBD1. This CDR3 comprises 17 residues. Germline V gives CDR1 LGHNA, CDR2 YNFKEQ. V lost 0 bases and J lost 5; bases outside the gene matches: 11. CDR3 protein: CASSQDDGGTGGYGYTF. Written as DNA, the CDR3 is TGTGCCAGCAGCCAAGATGACGGGGGGACAGGCGGGTATGGCTACACCTTC.

The chain uses TRBV21-1 and TRBJ2-5; TRBD1, as called in the table, went unchecked against the DNA. TRBV21-1 is an annotated pseudogene. This CDR3 region has 16 residues. The CDR3 loop reads CASSSIPAGQQETQYF. The CDR3 DNA reads TGTGCCAGCAGCAGTATACCCGCGGGGCAGCAAGAGACCCAGTACTTC.

V and J are TRBV9 and TRBJ2-5; D ambiguous. There are 14 residues in the CDR3. CDR1 is SGDLS and CDR2 is YYNGEE in the germline V gene. V was clipped by 0 bases and J by 5 bases, with 11 bases between them. This CDR3 is CASSVASSWETQYF. The CDR3 region has the DNA TGTGCCAGCAGCGTAGCGAGTTCCTGGGAGACCCAGTACTTC.

This chain links TRBV20-1 with TRBJ2-2; TRBD2 matches at 13 bases. The CDR3 extends over 14 amino acids. V trimming: 6 bases; J trimming: 11 bases; junction bases outside the gene matches: 9. The V gene's germline CDR1 is DFQATT and CDR2 SNEGSKA (reference sequence). The CDR3 here is CSALGTSGIGELFF. The CDR3 DNA reads TGCAGTGCCCTTGGGACTAGCGGGATAGGAGAGCTGTTTTTT.

The chain links TRBV11-1 to TRBJ2-2; no reliable D call. The CDR3 loop spans 11 amino acids. CDR1 is SGHAT, CDR2 FQDESV, per germline (reference sequence). Between the trimmed V and J ends, which lost 6 bases and 6 bases, there was a span of 5 bases. DNA for the CDR3: TGTGCCAGCAGGATGGCCGGGGAGCTGTTTTTT. It translates to CASRMAGELFF.

The chain uses TRBV11-2 and TRBJ2-1, with TRBD2 as a possible D gene (6 bases). The CDR3 has 12 residues. The germline V and J ends were trimmed by 1 base and 10 bases, with 8 bases remaining between them. Germline CDR1 SGHAT, CDR2 FQNNGV. CDR3 nucleotide sequence: TGTGCCAGCAGCTTAGCGGGAGAGGAGCAGTTCTTC. As protein: CASSLAGEEQFF.

The chain joins TRBV3-1 to TRBJ2-1; no definite D call. V was clipped by 3 bases and J by 0 bases, with 9 bases between them. Germline V gives CDR1 LGHDT, CDR2 YNNKEL (reference sequence). There are 15 residues in the CDR3. The CDR3: CASSHDLSSYNEQFF. For the CDR3, the DNA is TGTGCCAGCAGCCACGACTTAAGCTCCTACAATGAGCAGTTCTTC.

The genes are TRBV7-9 and TRBJ2-7; D is undetermined. This CDR3 is built from 12 residues. CDR1 SEHNR and CDR2 FQNEAQ come from the germline V gene (reference sequence). V lost 1 base and J 4 bases, leaving 5 bases between the germline ends. The CDR3 region is CASSLVQYEQYF. CDR3 sequence (DNA): TGTGCCAGCAGCTTAGTCCAATACGAGCAGTACTTC.

The chain combines TRBV28 with TRBJ1-2, with 9 bases fitting TRBD1. This CDR3 comprises 15 residues. V was clipped by 6 bases and J by 3 bases; unmatched bases: 8. In germline, CDR1 is MDHEN, CDR2 SYDVKM. CDR3 sequence (DNA): TGTGCCAGCAGGCCTCAAACAGGGGGCCACTATGGCTACACCTTC. Its translation is CASRPQTGGHYGYTF.

This clonotype came up a few times. The J gene is TRBJ1-5, the V gene TRBV6-2 or TRBV6-3; 10 bases are a match to TRBD1. After removal of 8 bases from V and 6 bases from J, the junction contained 7 bases not matched to a gene. Germline values: CDR1 MNHEY, CDR2 SVGEGT. CDR3 length equals 14 residues. CDR3 loop: CASGTGVDFQPQHF. CDR3 coding DNA: TGTGCCAGCGGGACAGGGGTTGATTTTCAGCCCCAGCATTTT.

The chain links TRBV20-1 to TRBJ1-5, with D hard to call. The germline CDR1 and CDR2 sequences are DFQATT and SNEGSKA (reference sequence). Trimming removed 1 base at V and 4 bases at J, with 11 bases between. The CDR3 has 14 residues. The CDR3 is CSARAGVGNQPQHF. Written as DNA, the CDR3 is TGCAGTGCTAGAGCAGGAGTTGGGAATCAGCCCCAGCATTTT.

J is TRBJ2-3 and V is TRBV30; D not certain. V dropped 0 bases and J dropped 2 bases, with 12 bases sitting between them. The CDR3 runs 15 residues. CDR1 GTSNPN and CDR2 SVGIG come from the germline V gene (reference sequence). The CDR3 reads CAWSVLAVNTDTQYF. CDR3 nucleotides: TGTGCCTGGAGTGTACTGGCGGTGAACACAGATACGCAGTATTTT.

The J gene is TRBJ2-7, the V gene TRBV5-4; weak D call: TRBD1 (6 bases). The CDR3 runs 13 residues. The V and J ends lost 4 bases and 7 bases respectively, with 15 bases between them. Germline CDR1 and CDR2: SGHNT and YYREEE (reference sequence). For the CDR3, the DNA is TGTGCCAGCAGCCCGCAACAGGGTACGGAGCAGTACTTC. Translating it yields CASSPQQGTEQYF.

V and J are TRBV2 and TRBJ2-3; 8 nucleotides align to TRBD2. With 5 bases clipped from V and 6 bases from J, the junction kept 22 bases outside the gene matches. The CDR3 extends over 19 amino acids. Germline V CDR1 and CDR2: SNHLY, FYNNEI. Written as DNA, the CDR3 is TGTGCCAGCAGTTCATTCATGTGGGGTAGCGGGGAAAAAGCCGATACGCAGTATTTT. Its translation: CASSSFMWGSGEKADTQYF.

A few counts support this clonotype. The CDR3 DNA sequence: TGTGCCAGCAGTACCGGGACTAGCGAAAGCAATGAGCAGTTCTTC. It codes for CASSTGTSESNEQFF. The chain is built from TRBV6-1 and TRBJ2-1, with 10 bases identical to TRBD2. The CDR3 loop spans 15 amino acids. With 5 bases clipped from V and 6 bases from J, the junction kept 7 bases outside the gene matches. Germline loops: CDR1 MNHNS, CDR2 SASEGT.

V gene TRBV12-5 combines with J gene TRBJ2-2; 9 nucleotides agree with TRBD1. With V trimmed by 6 bases and J by 6 bases, 8 bases remained unmatched. The CDR3 spans 15 residues. Per the germline V gene, CDR1 is LGHNT and CDR2 is FRNRAP. CDR3 sequence: CASGLTGGVAGELFF. The CDR3 coding sequence is TGTGCTAGTGGGCTCACAGGGGGCGTAGCCGGGGAGCTGTTTTTT.